A single sample is the source of the 8 T cell receptor beta chains below, sequenced in a study of cytomegalovirus exposure and HLA in healthy donors. The primer mix had 60 Vbeta and 13 Jbeta primers. Generated by immunoSEQ multiplex PCR, the TCRdb table keeps only in-frame clones and is missing some. The table records about 130,000 clones, 70% to 90% of them present only once. The sequencing input was PBMCs. The receptors were sampled from a boy younger than 18 in good health and CMV-seronegative.

The chain couples TRBV5-4 to TRBJ1-1; 9 nucleotides line up with TRBD1. The CDR3 extends over 15 amino acids. Germline assignment: CDR1 SGHNT and CDR2 YYREEE (reference sequence). V gave up 2 bases and J gave up 3 bases; unmatched junction bases: 5. The CDR3 nucleotides read TGTGCCAGCAGCTTATACAGGGGGCTCGACACTGAAGCTTTCTTT. Amino acid sequence: CASSLYRGLDTEAFF.

Remarks on this clone: Sequence at one end of the junction differs from germline and may be a read error. The chain combines TRBV7-9 with TRBJ2-7; 7 positions agree with TRBD2. CDR3 length: 15 amino acids. CDR1 and CDR2 (germline): SEHNR, FQNEAQ (reference sequence). CDR3 loop: CSSSPSAGPSYEQYF. In DNA form, the CDR3 reads TGTTCCAGCAGCCCGTCAGCGGGACCCTCCTACGAGCAGTACTTC.

The chain employs TRBV7-6 and TRBJ2-7, with 9 bases fitting TRBD2. The J segment lost 2 bases and the V segment lost 3 bases, leaving 8 bases of the junction unmatched. CDR3 length equals 16 residues. Germline V gene sequence: CDR1 SGHVS, CDR2 FNYEAQ. CDR3 coding DNA: TGTGCCAGCAGCTTGCAAGCGGGGGGCGATGCCTACGAGCAGTACTTC. This gives the protein CASSLQAGGDAYEQYF.

The rearrangement links TRBV29-1 to TRBJ2-5, with 7 positions matching TRBD1. The CDR3 is made up of 15 amino acids. Trimming removed 6 bases from V and 3 bases from J; junction bases left unmatched: 13. Germline V gene data show CDR1 as SQVTM and CDR2 as ANQGSEA. The DNA of the CDR3 is TGCAGCGTCCCCTGGGTTGGGACAGCCAAAGAGACCCAGTACTTC. It codes for CSVPWVGTAKETQYF.

The chain is built from TRBV14 and TRBJ2-1; D ambiguous. CDR3 length: 13 amino acids. Germline V gene data show CDR1 as SGHDN and CDR2 as FVKESK. V was shortened by 1 base and J by 8 bases, with 9 bases between the two germline ends. The CDR3 here is CASSQVSSDEQFF. The CDR3 DNA follows: TGTGCCAGCAGCCAAGTGAGCAGCGATGAGCAGTTCTTC.

The V and J genes are TRBV6-1 and TRBJ2-7; a possible D gene is TRBD2 (6 bases). Per germline, CDR1 MNHNS and CDR2 SASEGT. V lost 0 bases, J lost 5 bases, and 14 bases lay in between. CDR3 size: 15 residues. The CDR3 reads CASSEAEGGVDEQYF. CDR3 bases: TGTGCCAGCAGTGAAGCGGAGGGTGGGGTGGACGAGCAGTACTTC.

The sample holds a few counts of this clone. CDR3 in amino acids: CASSLGARGYTF. DNA of the CDR3: TGTGCCAGCAGCTTAGGGGCGCGTGGCTACACCTTC. The V gene is TRBV5-6, the J gene TRBJ1-2; D is perhaps TRBD1 (5 bases). The CDR3 loop spans 12 amino acids. Germline lookup yields CDR1 SGHDT and CDR2 YYEEEE. V shed 2 bases and J shed 7 bases, with 9 bases lying between them.

The chain recombines TRBV6-5 with TRBJ1-2; no clear D gene. Germline V CDR1 and CDR2: MNHEY, SVGAGI. The CDR3 totals 13 residues. Between the trimmed V and J ends, which lost 2 bases and 2 bases, there was a span of 6 bases. This CDR3 reads CASSYDKNYGYTF. The CDR3 DNA sequence: TGTGCCAGCAGTTACGACAAGAACTATGGCTACACCTTC.